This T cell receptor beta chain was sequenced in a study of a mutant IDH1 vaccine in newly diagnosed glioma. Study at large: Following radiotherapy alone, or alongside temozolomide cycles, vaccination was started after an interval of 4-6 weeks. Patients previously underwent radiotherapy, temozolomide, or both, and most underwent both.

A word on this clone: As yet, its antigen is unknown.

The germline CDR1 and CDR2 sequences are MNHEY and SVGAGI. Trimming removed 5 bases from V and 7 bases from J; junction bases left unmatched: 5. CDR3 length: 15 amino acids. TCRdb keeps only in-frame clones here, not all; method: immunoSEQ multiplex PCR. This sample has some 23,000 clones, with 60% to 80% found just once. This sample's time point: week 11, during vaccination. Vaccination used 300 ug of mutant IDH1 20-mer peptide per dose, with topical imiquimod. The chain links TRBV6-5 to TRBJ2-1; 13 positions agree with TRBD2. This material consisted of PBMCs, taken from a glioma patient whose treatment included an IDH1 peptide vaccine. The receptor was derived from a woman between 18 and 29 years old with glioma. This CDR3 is CASSPGLAGVNEQFF. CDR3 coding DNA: TGTGCCAGCAGTCCCGGACTAGCGGGAGTAAATGAGCAGTTCTTC.